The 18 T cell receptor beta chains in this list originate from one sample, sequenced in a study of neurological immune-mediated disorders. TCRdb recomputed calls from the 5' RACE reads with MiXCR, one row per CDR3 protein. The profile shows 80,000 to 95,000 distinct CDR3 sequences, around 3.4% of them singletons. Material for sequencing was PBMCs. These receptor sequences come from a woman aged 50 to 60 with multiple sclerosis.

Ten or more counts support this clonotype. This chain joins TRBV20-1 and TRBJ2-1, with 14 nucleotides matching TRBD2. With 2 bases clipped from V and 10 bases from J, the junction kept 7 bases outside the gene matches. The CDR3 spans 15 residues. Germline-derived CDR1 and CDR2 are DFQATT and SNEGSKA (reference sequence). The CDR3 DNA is TGCAGTGCTAGATCCAGGGGACTAGCGGGGGACGAGCAGTTCTTC. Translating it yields CSARSRGLAGDEQFF.

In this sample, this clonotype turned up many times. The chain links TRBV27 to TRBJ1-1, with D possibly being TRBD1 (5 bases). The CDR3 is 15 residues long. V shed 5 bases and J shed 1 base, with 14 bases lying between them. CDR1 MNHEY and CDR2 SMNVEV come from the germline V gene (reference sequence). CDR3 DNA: TGTGCCAGCAGTCCTTTTCGAGGGGCGAACACTGAAGCTTTCTTT. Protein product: CASSPFRGANTEAFF.

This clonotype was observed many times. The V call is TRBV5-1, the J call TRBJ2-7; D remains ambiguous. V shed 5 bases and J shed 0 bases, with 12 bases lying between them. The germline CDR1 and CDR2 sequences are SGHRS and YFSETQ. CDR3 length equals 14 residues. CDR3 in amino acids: CASRVEGISYEQYF. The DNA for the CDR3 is TGCGCCAGCAGGGTCGAAGGGATCTCCTACGAGCAGTACTTC.

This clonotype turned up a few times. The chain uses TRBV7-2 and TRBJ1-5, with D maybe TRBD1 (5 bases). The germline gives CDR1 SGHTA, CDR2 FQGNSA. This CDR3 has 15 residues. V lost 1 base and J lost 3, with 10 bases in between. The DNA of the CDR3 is TGTGCCAGCAGCTTAGGGGCAGGGCCCAATCAGCCCCAGCATTTT. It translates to CASSLGAGPNQPQHF.

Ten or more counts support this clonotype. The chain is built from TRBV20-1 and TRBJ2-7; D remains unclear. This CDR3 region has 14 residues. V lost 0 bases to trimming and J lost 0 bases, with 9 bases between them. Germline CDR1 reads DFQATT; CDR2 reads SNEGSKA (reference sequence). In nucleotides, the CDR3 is TGCAGTGCTAGAGATCCCAGACACTCCTACGAGCAGTACTTC. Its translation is CSARDPRHSYEQYF.

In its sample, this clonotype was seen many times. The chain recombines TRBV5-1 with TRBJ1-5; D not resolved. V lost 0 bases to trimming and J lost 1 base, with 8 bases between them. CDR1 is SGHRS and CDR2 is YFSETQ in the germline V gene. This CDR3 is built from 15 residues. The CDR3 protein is CASSLEGWSNQPQHF. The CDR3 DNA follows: TGCGCCAGCAGCTTGGAAGGGTGGAGCAATCAGCCCCAGCATTTT.

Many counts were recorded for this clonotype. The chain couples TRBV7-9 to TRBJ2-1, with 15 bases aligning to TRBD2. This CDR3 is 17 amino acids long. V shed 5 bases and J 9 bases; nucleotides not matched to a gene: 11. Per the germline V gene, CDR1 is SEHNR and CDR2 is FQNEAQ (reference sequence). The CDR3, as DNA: TGTGCCAGCAGCGCCAGCCGGACTAGCGGGGGGGTGTCTGAGCAGTTCTTC. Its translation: CASSASRTSGGVSEQFF.

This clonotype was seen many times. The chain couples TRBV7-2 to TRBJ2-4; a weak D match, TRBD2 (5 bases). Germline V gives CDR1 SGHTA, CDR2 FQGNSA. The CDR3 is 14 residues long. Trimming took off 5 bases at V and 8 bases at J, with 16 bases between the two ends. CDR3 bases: TGTGCCAGCAGCCATGGACGGGGTTCACACATTCAGTACTTC. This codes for CASSHGRGSHIQYF.

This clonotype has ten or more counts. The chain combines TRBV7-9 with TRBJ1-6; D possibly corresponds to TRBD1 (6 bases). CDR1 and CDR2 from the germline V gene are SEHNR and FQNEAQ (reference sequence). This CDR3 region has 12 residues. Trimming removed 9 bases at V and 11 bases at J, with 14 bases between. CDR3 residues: CASFQGSTPLHF. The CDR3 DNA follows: TGTGCCAGTTTCCAGGGGAGTACACCCCTCCACTTT.

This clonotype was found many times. CDR3 bases: TGTGCCAGCAGACCGGACAGGGCAAACTATGGCTACACCTTC. It is translated as CASRPDRANYGYTF. The rearrangement uses TRBV5-4 and TRBJ1-2, with 8 bases lining up with TRBD1. From germline, CDR1 is SGHNT and CDR2 YYREEE (reference sequence). With V trimmed by 5 bases and J by 2 bases, 5 bases remained unmatched. The CDR3 is 14 residues long.

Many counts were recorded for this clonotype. The CDR3 loop reads CSAPRTGTQYF. The CDR3 region has the DNA TGCAGTGCCCCTCGTACCGGTACGCAGTATTTT. This chain links TRBV20-1 with TRBJ2-3; the D is unclear. Germline assignment: CDR1 DFQATT and CDR2 SNEGSKA (reference sequence). V was trimmed by 6 bases and J by 8 bases, leaving 12 bases between them. CDR3 length: 11 residues.

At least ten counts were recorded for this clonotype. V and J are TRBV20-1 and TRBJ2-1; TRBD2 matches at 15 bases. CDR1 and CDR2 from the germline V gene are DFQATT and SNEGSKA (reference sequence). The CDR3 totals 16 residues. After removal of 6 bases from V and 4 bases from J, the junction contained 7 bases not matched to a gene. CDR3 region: CSALGLAGGQYNEQFF. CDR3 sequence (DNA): TGCAGTGCCTTGGGACTAGCGGGGGGCCAATACAATGAGCAGTTCTTC.

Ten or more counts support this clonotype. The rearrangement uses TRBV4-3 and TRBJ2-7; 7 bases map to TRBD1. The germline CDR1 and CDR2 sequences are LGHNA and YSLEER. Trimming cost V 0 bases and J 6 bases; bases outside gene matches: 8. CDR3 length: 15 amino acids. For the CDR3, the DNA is TGCGCCAGCAGCCAAGATTCAACAGGGGTAGGCGAGCAGTACTTC. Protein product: CASSQDSTGVGEQYF.

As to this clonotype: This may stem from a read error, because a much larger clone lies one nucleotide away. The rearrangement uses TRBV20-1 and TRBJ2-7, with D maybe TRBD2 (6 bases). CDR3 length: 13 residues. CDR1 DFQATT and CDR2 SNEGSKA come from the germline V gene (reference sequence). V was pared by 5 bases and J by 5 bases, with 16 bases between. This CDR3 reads CSAGGDFSHEQYF. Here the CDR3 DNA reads TGCAGTGCTGGAGGGGACTTTTCCCACGAGCAGTACTTC.

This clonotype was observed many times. The CDR3 region is CSVSDGTYGYTF. Here the CDR3 DNA reads TGCAGCGTTTCGGATGGTACCTATGGCTACACCTTC. V usage is TRBV29-1 and J usage is TRBJ1-2; no firm D call. This CDR3 spans 12 amino acids. CDR1 and CDR2 from the germline V gene are SQVTM and ANQGSEA. Between the trimmed V and J ends, which lost 5 bases and 4 bases, there was a span of 11 bases.

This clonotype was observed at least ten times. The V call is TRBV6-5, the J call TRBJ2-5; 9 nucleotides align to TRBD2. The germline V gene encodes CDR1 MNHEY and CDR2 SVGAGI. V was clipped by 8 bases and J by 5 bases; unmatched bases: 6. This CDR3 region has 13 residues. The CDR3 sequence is CASGGGARETQYF. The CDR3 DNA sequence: TGTGCCAGCGGCGGGGGGGCCCGGGAGACCCAGTACTTC.

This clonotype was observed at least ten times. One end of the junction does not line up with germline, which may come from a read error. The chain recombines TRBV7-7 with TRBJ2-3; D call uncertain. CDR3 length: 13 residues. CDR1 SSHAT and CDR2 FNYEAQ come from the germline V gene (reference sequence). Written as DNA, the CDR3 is TGTGCTAGCAGCTTGGCTGGCGCCGGGACGCAGTATTTT. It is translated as CASSLAGAGTQYF.

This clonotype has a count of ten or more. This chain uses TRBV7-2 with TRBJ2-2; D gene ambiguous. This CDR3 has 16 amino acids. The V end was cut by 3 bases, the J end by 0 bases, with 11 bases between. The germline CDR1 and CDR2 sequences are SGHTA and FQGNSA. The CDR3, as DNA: TGTGCCAGCAGCTTTCAGGCCACTACGAACACCGGGGAGCTGTTTTTT. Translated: CASSFQATTNTGELFF. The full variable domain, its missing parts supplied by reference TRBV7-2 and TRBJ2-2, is GAGVSQSPSNKVTEKGKDVELRCDPISGHTALYWYRQSLGQGLEFLIYFQGNSAPDKSGLPSDRFSAERTGGSVSTLTIQRTQQEDSAVYLCASSFQATTNTGELFFGEGSRLTVL.